What follows are 31 T cell receptor beta chains derived from one specimen sequenced in a study of regulatory T cells in long-lasting Graves disease. Construction of the TCR beta libraries employed iRepertoire HTBI primers in conjunction with Arm-PCR of CDR3 regions. In TCRdb, the multiplex PCR reads were re-called with MiXCR into one record per CDR3 protein. The sample consists of more than 350,000 distinct CDR3 sequences, approximately 22% of them appearing once. This sample's time point: persistent/refractory GD, antithyroid drugs over 5 years with positive TRAb. The TCR library was made from RNA that had been extracted from PBMCs in TRIzol. The material sequenced was peripheral blood mononuclear cells (PBMCs), taken when the disease was refractory, from a patient treated with antithyroid drugs. The receptors stem from a female donor with Graves disease.

This clonotype was counted at least ten times. The chain couples TRBV20-1 to TRBJ1-4, with TRBD1 as a possible D gene (5 bases). The V end was cut by 3 bases, the J end by 8 bases, with 16 bases between. The length of the CDR3 is 14 residues. Germline CDR1 reads DFQATT; CDR2 reads SNEGSKA (reference sequence). This CDR3 is CSARKSGLGEKLFF. The CDR3 DNA is TGCAGTGCTAGGAAGTCAGGGTTAGGAGAAAAACTGTTTTTT.

This clonotype was counted a few times. The chain recombines TRBV3-1 with TRBJ1-1; D not resolved. The germline V gene has CDR1 LGHDT and CDR2 YNNKEL (reference sequence). The CDR3 consists of 16 residues. V lost 4 bases and J 5 bases, leaving 20 bases between the germline ends. CDR3 DNA sequence: TGTGCCAGCAGCCTCCGGACGACCCGGCGGGGTACTGAAGCTTTCTTT. Amino acids: CASSLRTTRRGTEAFF. The complete variable domain, with remaining parts taken from reference TRBV3-1 and TRBJ1-1, reads DTAVSQTPKYLVTQMGNDKSIKCEQNLGHDTMYWYKQDSKKFLKIMFSYNNKELIINETVPNRFSPKSPDKAHLNLHINSLELGDSAVYFCASSLRTTRRGTEAFFGQGTRLTVV.

This clonotype has a count of ten or more. The chain recombines TRBV10-3 with TRBJ1-1; D is possibly TRBD1 (5 bases). The CDR3 is made up of 13 amino acids. Trimming removed 8 bases from V and 2 bases from J, with 12 bases in between. Germline V lookup: CDR1 ENHRY, CDR2 SYGVKD. CDR3 protein: CAISGTGNTEAFF. CDR3 nucleotides: TGTGCCATCTCCGGGACGGGCAACACTGAAGCTTTCTTT.

The V gene is TRBV11-2, the J gene TRBJ2-5, with D possibly matching TRBD1 (6 bases). The CDR3 extends over 13 amino acids. CDR1 is SGHAT, CDR2 FQNNGV, per germline. V was trimmed by 5 bases and J by 9 bases, leaving 16 bases between them. DNA for the CDR3: TGTGCCAGCAGCACTACAGGGAGAAGGGCCCAGTACTTC. Translating it yields CASSTTGRRAQYF.

A word on this clonotype: This may be a read error, as it is one base from a much larger clone. The J gene is TRBJ1-6, the V gene TRBV7-2; D gene ambiguous. This CDR3 is built from 15 residues. The V gene's germline CDR1 is SGHTA and CDR2 FQGNSA. V dropped 5 bases and J dropped 10 bases, with 18 bases sitting between them. The CDR3 protein is CASSLRRVLESPLHF. Here the CDR3 DNA reads TGTGCCAGCAGCCTCAGGAGGGTATTGGAATCACCCCTCCACTTT.

The gene calls are TRBV28 and TRBJ2-7; possible D gene TRBD2, 6 bases. Germline lookup yields CDR1 MDHEN and CDR2 SYDVKM. V was pared by 1 base and J by 5 bases, with 30 bases between. The length of the CDR3 is 20 residues. Written as DNA, the CDR3 is TGTGCCAGCAGTTTATACCGATTGATTTCGGGGTCGTCAGGCGGGGACGAGCAGTACTTC. This codes for CASSLYRLISGSSGGDEQYF.

On this clonotype: Being one base from a much bigger clone, this may be a read error. J is TRBJ1-1 and V is TRBV7-9; 12 nucleotides agree with TRBD1. The CDR3 is made up of 16 amino acids. V shed 4 bases and J 1 base; nucleotides not matched to a gene: 4. Germline assignment: CDR1 SEHNR and CDR2 FQNEAQ (reference sequence). The CDR3 loop reads CASSWDRGRRNTEAFF. The CDR3 bases are TGTGCCAGCAGCTGGGACAGGGGGCGAAGGAACACTGAAGCTTTCTTT.

This clonotype came up a few times. The J gene is TRBJ2-3, the V gene TRBV28, with TRBD1 as a possible D gene (5 bases). With 10 bases removed from V and 2 bases from J, the gap between germline ends came to 13 bases. The CDR3 runs 13 residues. Germline V gene lookup returns CDR1 MDHEN and CDR2 SYDVKM. CDR3: CATIGHITDTQYF. In nucleotides, the CDR3 is TGTGCCACCATAGGACATATCACAGATACGCAGTATTTT.

This clonotype was recorded at least ten times. The chain couples TRBV20-1 to TRBJ2-5; TRBD2 agrees at 9 bases. Losses at the gene ends were 5 bases for V and 4 bases for J; bases not matched to a gene: 8. Germline V gives CDR1 DFQATT, CDR2 SNEGSKA (reference sequence). This CDR3 spans 14 amino acids. DNA of the CDR3: TGCAGTGCTGCGGGGGGGGGGATCCGAGAGACCCAGTACTTC. Its translation: CSAAGGGIRETQYF.

The J gene is TRBJ2-5, the V gene TRBV25-1; D is uncertain. Germline V lookup: CDR1 MGHDK, CDR2 SYGVNS. The CDR3 consists of 14 residues. V lost 7 bases and J lost 4, with 16 bases in between. DNA of the CDR3: TGTGCCAGCAACTCCGGGCCCAGGAGAGAGACCCAGTACTTC. It specifies CASNSGPRRETQYF.

Remarks on this clonotype: A much larger clone lies a single base off, so this may be a read error. J is TRBJ2-7 and V is TRBV6-1; 13 positions match TRBD2. Germline V gene lookup returns CDR1 MNHNS and CDR2 SASEGT. V dropped 6 bases and J dropped 3; count of bases not matched to a gene: 8. This CDR3 contains 16 residues. DNA of the CDR3: TGTGCCAGCAGCCAACTAGCGGGGGGGATAAACTACGAGCAGTACTTC. It codes for CASSQLAGGINYEQYF.

This clonotype was counted ten times or more. The gene calls are TRBV6-1 and TRBJ2-2; 9 bases line up with TRBD2. The CDR3 extends over 19 amino acids. J was trimmed by 5 bases and V by 5 bases; bases with no gene match: 18. CDR1 is MNHNS, CDR2 SASEGT, per germline. As DNA, the CDR3 is TGTGCCAGCAGTCCCCTCGTTGTTGCGGGAGGGTTTATGACCGGGGAGCTGTTTTTT. Protein: CASSPLVVAGGFMTGELFF.

The chain links TRBV5-1 to TRBJ1-6, with 9 bases lining up with TRBD1. After removal of 5 bases from V and 8 bases from J, the junction contained 8 bases not matched to a gene. The CDR3 length is 15 residues. In germline, CDR1 is SGHRS, CDR2 YFSETQ. CDR3 in DNA: TGCGCCAGCAGGCAACCCGGACAGGGGTATTCACCCCTCCACTTT. Amino acid sequence: CASRQPGQGYSPLHF.

The table lists this clonotype with a count of one. This rearrangement joins TRBV5-1 to TRBJ2-5; weak D call: TRBD2 (5 bases). The J call is doubtful: the DNA matches TRBJ2-1 better. CDR3 length: 15 residues. Germline V lookup: CDR1 SGHRS, CDR2 YFSETQ. The CDR3, as DNA: TGCGCCAGCAGACCCGCTGGAGGACTTCGCAATGAGCAGTTCTTC. It is translated as CASRPAGGLRNEQFF.

J is TRBJ2-7 and V is TRBV30; D unresolved. V lost 0 bases to trimming and J lost 1 base, with 13 bases between them. The CDR3 is made up of 15 amino acids. Germline V CDR1 and CDR2: GTSNPN, SVGIG (reference sequence). The CDR3 DNA follows: TGTGCCTGGAGTGTAGGCGTCGCTGGGTCCTACGAGCAGTACTTC. This translates into CAWSVGVAGSYEQYF. The full variable domain, completed using reference TRBV30 and TRBJ2-7, is SQTIHQWPATLVQPVGSPLSLECTVEGTSNPNLYWYRQAAGRGLQLLFYSVGIGQISSEVPQNLSASRPQDRQFILSSKKLLLSDSGFYLCAWSVGVAGSYEQYFGPGTRLTVT.

The rearrangement uses TRBV29-1 and TRBJ2-1; D is undetermined. V gave up 6 bases and J gave up 0 bases, with 9 bases separating them. The CDR3 sequence is 13 residues long. Germline CDR1 is SQVTM and CDR2 is ANQGSEA. The CDR3 DNA sequence: TGCAGCGTACCATGGAGCTCCTACAATGAGCAGTTCTTC. Encoded protein: CSVPWSSYNEQFF.

With respect to this clonotype: This may come from a read error, since a much larger clone is one base off. V and J are TRBV28 and TRBJ1-5, with no clear D. From germline, CDR1 is MDHEN and CDR2 SYDVKM. The CDR3 contains 11 residues. Written as DNA, the CDR3 is TGTGCCAGCAGTATGAATCGGCCCCAGCATTTT. Its protein product is CASSMNRPQHF.

This clonotype was found a few times. The chain joins TRBV7-3 to TRBJ2-1, with D possibly TRBD2 on 6 matching bases. This CDR3 spans 14 amino acids. V gave up 3 bases and J gave up 0 bases, with 6 bases separating them. Germline CDR1 is SGHTA and CDR2 is FQGTGA. CDR3 in amino acids: CASSLGGSYNEQFF. CDR3 DNA sequence: TGTGCCAGCAGCTTGGGGGGCTCCTACAATGAGCAGTTCTTC.

The V gene is TRBV30, the J gene TRBJ1-6; possible D gene TRBD1, 5 bases. The germline V gene encodes CDR1 GTSNPN and CDR2 SVGIG (reference sequence). This CDR3 contains 15 residues. V lost 3 bases to trimming and J lost 4 bases, with 13 bases between them. This CDR3 reads CAWSEGRKYNSPLHF. The CDR3 bases are TGTGCCTGGAGCGAGGGACGGAAGTATAATTCACCCCTCCACTTT.

As to this clonotype: A junction end diverges from the germline sequence, so it may reflect a read error. The chain is built from TRBV4-1 and TRBJ2-5, with D possibly being TRBD1 (6 bases). The germline gives CDR1 MGHRA, CDR2 YSYEKL. This CDR3 region has 15 residues. The CDR3 DNA reads as TGCGCCAGCAGCTCCTCCCCCCGGACAGAAGAGACCCGGTACTTC. This translates into CASSSSPRTEETRYF.

In this sample, this clonotype turned up many times. J is TRBJ1-2 and V is TRBV10-3, with 9 positions matching TRBD1. CDR1 and CDR2 from the germline V gene are ENHRY and SYGVKD. Germline trimming cut 8 bases from V and 3 bases from J; bases unmatched to any gene: 1. This CDR3 spans 12 amino acids. The CDR3 region is CAIRQGDYGYTF. CDR3 sequence (DNA): TGTGCCATCCGACAGGGGGACTATGGCTACACCTTC.

This clonotype was counted ten times or more. J is TRBJ2-7 and V is TRBV7-3; D gene unclear. Per germline, CDR1 SGHTA and CDR2 FQGTGA. The length of the CDR3 is 14 residues. V lost 6 bases and J lost 3, with 15 bases in between. CDR3 residues: CASSTYGPGYEQYF. DNA of the CDR3: TGTGCCAGCAGTACTTATGGGCCGGGCTACGAGCAGTACTTC.

This clonotype has a count of ten or more. V and J are TRBV2 and TRBJ1-4; D uncertain. CDR3 length equals 13 residues. In germline, CDR1 is SNHLY, CDR2 FYNNEI. V was pared by 9 bases and J by 7 bases, with 15 bases between. CDR3 nucleotide sequence: TGTGCCAGTTTAACCTCGGAGGGTGAAAAACTGTTTTTT. Amino acids: CASLTSEGEKLFF.

As to this clonotype: A single base separates this from a much larger clone, so it may be a read error. V gene TRBV27 combines with J gene TRBJ1-2; D is undetermined. The length of the CDR3 is 14 residues. Per germline, CDR1 MNHEY and CDR2 SMNVEV (reference sequence). The CDR3 spells CAGSLANTGYGYTF. CDR3 nucleotide sequence: TGTGCCGGCAGTTTAGCGAATACGGGTTATGGCTACACCTTC.

This clonotype was seen more than once but under ten times. The chain has TRBV4-1 and TRBJ1-1; D not resolved. Germline V gene lookup returns CDR1 MGHRA and CDR2 YSYEKL. V was shortened by 0 bases and J by 0 bases, with 11 bases between the two germline ends. The CDR3 is 16 residues long. The CDR3 region has the DNA TGCGCCAGCAGCCAAGAATGGCCAGCTTTGAACACTGAAGCTTTCTTT. Translated: CASSQEWPALNTEAFF.

This chain connects TRBV20-1 to TRBJ2-3, with TRBD2 as a possible D gene (7 bases). Germline CDR1 and CDR2: DFQATT and SNEGSKA (reference sequence). V was cut by 3 bases and J by 2 bases, with 12 bases left in between. The CDR3 covers 14 residues. Here the CDR3 DNA reads TGCAGTGCTAGTAGGGGGGGCTCCACAGATACGCAGTATTTT. Translation gives CSASRGGSTDTQYF.

This chain joins TRBV28 and TRBJ1-3, with 10 bases lining up with TRBD1. The CDR3 spans 20 residues. Germline-derived CDR1 and CDR2 are MDHEN and SYDVKM. J gave up 0 bases and V 3 bases, and 14 bases lay outside the gene matches. CDR3 loop: CASSFPSTLGQGFSGNTIYF. CDR3 coding DNA: TGTGCCAGCAGTTTTCCTTCCACACTGGGACAGGGGTTCTCTGGAAACACCATATATTTT.

This clonotype was detected many times. The rearrangement uses TRBV12-3 or TRBV12-4 and TRBJ2-2, with D tentatively TRBD1 or TRBD2 (5 bases each). The CDR3 is 15 residues long. Between the trimmed V and J ends, which lost 3 bases and 5 bases, there was a span of 13 bases. CDR3 nucleotides: TGTGCCAGCAGTTTTTTCGGGACGTCGACCGGGGAGCTGTTTTTT. It is translated as CASSFFGTSTGELFF.

This clonotype was detected many times. CDR3 DNA sequence: TGTGCCAGCAGTTTAATAAAGGGCGGGGGTCGTCTATCCTACAATGAGCAGTTCTTC. It codes for CASSLIKGGGRLSYNEQFF. The V gene is TRBV28, the J gene TRBJ2-1; 7 bases align to TRBD2. V was clipped by 2 bases and J by 1 base; unmatched bases: 14. The CDR3 is 19 amino acids. Germline V gives CDR1 MDHEN, CDR2 SYDVKM.

As concerns this clonotype: This could be a read error, since a much larger clone is one nucleotide away. The chain is built from TRBV7-2 and TRBJ2-2; D possibly corresponds to TRBD2 (6 bases). This CDR3 region has 16 residues. Germline-derived CDR1 and CDR2 are SGHTA and FQGNSA. V shed 11 bases and J shed 0 bases, with 19 bases lying between them. CDR3 loop: CTARVGGSTNTGELFF. CDR3 DNA sequence: TGTACCGCCCGCGTTGGGGGGAGCACGAACACCGGGGAGCTGTTTTTT.

This clonotype was seen ten or more times. The V call is TRBV28, the J call TRBJ2-7; D gene ambiguous. CDR1 MDHEN and CDR2 SYDVKM come from the germline V gene. The CDR3 is made up of 13 amino acids. The V end was cut by 1 base, the J end by 4 bases, with 8 bases between. CDR3 loop: CASSLFLGYEQYF. In DNA, the CDR3 is TGTGCCAGCAGTTTATTCTTAGGGTACGAGCAGTACTTC. The variable domain in full, with the rest retrieved from reference TRBV28 and TRBJ2-7, is DVKVTQSSRYLVKRTGEKVFLECVQDMDHENMFWYRQDPGLGLRLIYFSYDVKMKEKGDIPEGYSVSREKKERFSLILESASTNQTSMYLCASSLFLGYEQYFGPGTRLTVT.